Given below is one T cell receptor (beta chain) in context. The target antigen is unknown. Donors showed nominal health when sampled, although they likely had unrecorded immune exposures. This entry comes from a study of cytomegalovirus exposure and HLA in healthy donors. The study, taken as a whole, reports: Most sequenced TCRs were rare (though some public TCRs occurred in many donors). From TCR beta sequences, most subjects' HLA-A and HLA-B alleles were reportedly predicted accurately. According to the study, roughly 160 TCR beta chains were cytomegalovirus-associated.

V lost 0 bases, J lost 7 bases, and 12 bases stayed unmatched. The CDR3 is 17 residues long. The germline V gene encodes CDR1 LGHNA and CDR2 YSLEER. The PCR employed 60 Vbeta primers together with 13 Jbeta primers. The assay was immunoSEQ multiplex PCR, and TCRdb's table has in-frame clones only and misses some. The table lists roughly 150,000 clones, 70% to 90% of them singletons. Source material: PBMCs. The sequence was collected from a young man in good health and CMV-seropositive. The gene calls are TRBV4-3 and TRBJ2-7; 10 bases agree with TRBD1. The CDR3 here is CASSQDRFRTGGHEQYF. As DNA, the CDR3 is TGCGCCAGCAGCCAAGATCGATTCCGGACAGGGGGACATGAGCAGTACTTC.